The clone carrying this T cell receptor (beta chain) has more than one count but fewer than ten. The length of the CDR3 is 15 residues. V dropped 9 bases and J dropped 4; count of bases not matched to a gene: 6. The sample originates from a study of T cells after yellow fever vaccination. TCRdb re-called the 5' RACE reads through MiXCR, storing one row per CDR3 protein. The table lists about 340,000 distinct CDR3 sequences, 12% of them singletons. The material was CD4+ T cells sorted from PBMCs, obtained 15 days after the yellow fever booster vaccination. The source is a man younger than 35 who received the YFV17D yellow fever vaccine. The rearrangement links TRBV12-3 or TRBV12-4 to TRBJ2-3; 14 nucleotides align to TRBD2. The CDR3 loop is CASIQTSGGADTQYF. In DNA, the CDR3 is TGTGCCAGTATTCAGACTAGCGGGGGGGCAGATACGCAGTATTTT.